This TCR beta chain was identified during a study of blood T cells in healthy people across ages (dated by TCRdb to between 2014 and 2017). About the study as a whole: In model experiments, roughly one uniquely barcoded TCR beta cDNA molecule per two T cells was captured by template switching. Age-related changes in TCR beta repertoire diversity were measured in the study by deep sequencing normalized with unique cDNA molecular identifiers. The donors were split into four age groups: young (average around 16 years), middle-aged (roughly 39), aged (over 55) and long-lived (approximately 80). The study analyzed two additional independent replicas of 1 million unique cDNA reads from the same blood draw for two donors, one aged 18 to 30 and one aged 80 or older. Donors of different ages were randomly distributed across sequencing lanes to avoid experimental bias.

Of note for this clonotype: It lacks a known antigen. No base qualities exist here, and no much larger clone lies one base off it.

Systemically healthy Caucasian individuals from Russia, around 38 in total and aged about 6 to 100 years, were included as donors. Around 10 milliliters of peripheral blood were drawn from each donor into EDTA-treated Vacutainer tubes. Ficoll-Paque density-gradient centrifugation was used to isolate PBMCs, with at least 6.5 million per sample. Total RNA was extracted from PBMCs with Trizol reagent, with at least 5.5 micrograms obtained per sample. Naive CD45RAhigh/CD27high T cell percentages were measured by flow cytometry on a PBMC aliquot from every donor. The research as a whole found: Estimates of total diversity based on one million sequenced T cells were regarded as lower bounds and as underestimates. A strong correlation was found between observed TCR beta diversity and the percentage of naive T cells measured by flow cytometry. Because the CMV infection status of the donors was unknown, age-related changes in expanded clonotypes may potentially have been confounded. Conclusive comparison of naive and antigen-experienced compartments was prevented by the profiling of bulk unsorted PBMCs. Compared with the aged group, the long-lived group had more naive CD4+ T cells, fewer expanded clones and increased TCR diversity, suggesting age selection. Observed TCR beta diversity per million T cells fell roughly linearly with age, and a significant reduction was already apparent by age around 36.

Preparation of the library involved 5' RACE. The listed sequencing device is Illumina HiSeq 2500. A second roughly 6 to 11 cycle PCR used a sample-barcoded 5' primer and a J-beta primer mix. Each TCR beta cDNA molecule received a unique molecular identifier from a template-switch 5' adaptor carrying 12 random nucleotides. Each sample yielded at least 2.5 million CDR3-containing paired-end reads. All of the RNA was converted into first-strand cDNA using the Mint cDNA synthesis kit, with a TRBC-specific oligonucleotide serving as the primer. All cDNA was treated with uracil-DNA glycosylase and then went through a first 18-cycle PCR with the universal primers M1SS and BC2_uni_R. On the authors' methods: Each sample was normalized by randomly selecting 1 million high-quality reads, each carrying a distinct molecular identifier. Instead of being binned into consensus sequences, reads with shared molecular identifiers were discarded. MiTCR, set to a Q25 quality threshold and the strictest error-elimination algorithm, was used for CDR3 identification, clonotype clustering and error correction. A nonparametric unseen species model with Euler transformation was used to estimate a lower bound on total TCR beta diversity. TCRdb reprocessed the public reads (quality trimming at Q25 with fastp, clone calling with MiXCR) and kept in-frame beta chains. CDR3 protein duplicates are merged, each entry listing the most common genes and DNA. These V and J calls rely on TCRdb rather than the paper's analysis. This sample gives under 800,000 distinct CDR3 sequences in total; roughly 20% of them show up just once. Clones ranked in the top ten supply approximately 3.6% of the sample.

Sequenced input: blood. This TCR was sampled from a man between 65 and 85 years old in good health.

The nucleotide sequence is TGCGCCAGCAGCTTGGGAGCGGGAGGCACCGGGGAGCTGTTTTTT. Its protein is CASSLGAGGTGELFF. The chain joins TRBV5-1 to TRBJ2-2, with 9 central nucleotides matching TRBD2. The CDR3 holds 15 amino acids from the cysteine to the phenylalanine. The sequence is cut down to CDR3 DNA, 45 bases in frame from base 1. V is trimmed back by 0 bases and J by 4 bases, and the junction contains 1 base that no gene match accounts for. CDR1 SGHRS and CDR2 YFSETQ were looked up in the germline V gene.